The 5 T cell receptor beta chains below were found in one sample sequenced in a study of cytomegalovirus exposure and HLA in healthy donors. TCRdb keeps only in-frame clones here, not all; method: immunoSEQ multiplex PCR. The sample shows over 200,000 clones, 80% to 85% of them seen only once. Sample: PBMCs. Source of these receptors: a woman younger than 45 in good health and CMV-seropositive.

The chain joins TRBV5-6 to TRBJ1-2, with TRBD1 matching 12 bases. Germline V gene lookup returns CDR1 SGHDT and CDR2 YYEEEE. Trimming took 2 bases from V and 4 from J; bases not matched to a gene: 12. This CDR3 spans 18 amino acids. The CDR3 spells CASSFPGTGGPLSYGYTF. In nucleotides, the CDR3 is TGTGCCAGCAGCTTCCCCGGGACAGGGGGCCCTTTAAGCTATGGCTACACCTTC.

The genes are TRBV7-9 and TRBJ1-2; TRBD1 matches 7 bases. The junction had 10 bases not matched to a gene; V was cut back by 7 bases and J by 5 bases. This CDR3 has 14 residues. Germline loops: CDR1 SEHNR, CDR2 FQNEAQ (reference sequence). DNA for the CDR3: TGTGCCAGCACCCCAGGGGGGCAGGGGTATGGCTACACCTTC. It is translated as CASTPGGQGYGYTF.

V is TRBV7-3 and J is TRBJ2-7; possible D gene TRBD2, 5 bases. Deletions cut 2 bases from V and 5 bases from J, with 16 bases between. Per germline, CDR1 SGHTA and CDR2 FQGTGA. CDR3 length equals 15 residues. The CDR3 reads CASSLELVNPHEQYF. In DNA, the CDR3 is TGTGCCAGCAGCTTAGAACTAGTAAACCCCCACGAGCAGTACTTC.

The chain has TRBV30 and TRBJ2-2; 7 bases are a match to TRBD2. J lost 6 bases, V lost 2 bases, and 15 bases had no gene match. This CDR3 contains 17 residues. Germline V gene lookup returns CDR1 GTSNPN and CDR2 SVGIG (reference sequence). DNA of the CDR3: TGTGCCTGGAGTAGAGCCCCCGGGACTATTTTCGCCGGGGAGCTGTTTTTT. This sequence encodes CAWSRAPGTIFAGELFF.

The chain carries TRBV2 and TRBJ1-1; TRBD1 is a possible D gene (6 bases). Germline CDR1 is SNHLY and CDR2 is FYNNEI. This CDR3 comprises 12 residues. V was clipped by 11 bases and J by 4 bases, with 14 bases between them. The CDR3 reads CAHPGDITEAFF. DNA of the CDR3: TGTGCCCATCCGGGGGACATCACTGAAGCTTTCTTT. Supplemented by reference TRBV2 and TRBJ1-1, the full variable domain reads EPEVTQTPSHQVTQMGQEVILRCVPISNHLYFYWYRQILGQKVEFLVSFYNNEISEKSEIFDDQFSVERPDGSNFTLKIRSTKLEDSAMYFCAHPGDITEAFFGQGTRLTVV.